This is a list of T cell receptor beta chains from one sample in a study of technical replicates of blood from a handful of donors. The method was immunoSEQ multiplex PCR; TCRdb's version includes in-frame clones alone and lacks a portion of them. This sample has around 80,000 clones; roughly 98% occur once, and the top ten carry more than 0.12%. Sequenced: T cells isolated from PBMCs. Receptors were obtained from a human donor in good health. CDR3s include the opening cysteine and the closing phenylalanine or tryptophan. The D gene is left open where the match is weak. Clone size is not always given. Where it is, it says once, few, many or a class for expanded clones.

>TRBJ2-5|TRBV18|NA|NA
CASSPYSPETQYF
TGTGCCAGCTCACCATATTCCCCGGAGACCCAGTACTTC
>TRBJ1-2|TRBV5-4|NA|NA
CASSSPTPSEEGYTF
TGTGCCAGCAGCTCCCCAACCCCCTCTGAAGAGGGCTACACCTTC
>TRBJ2-7|TRBV27|TRBD2|NA
CASSLGLAGFAEQYF
TGTGCCAGCAGCCTGGGACTAGCGGGATTCGCCGAGCAGTACTTC
>TRBJ1-1|TRBV29-1|NA|NA
CSAVDRGNTEAFF
TGCAGCGCCGTGGATCGGGGGAACACTGAAGCTTTCTTT
>TRBJ2-7|TRBV10-3|TRBD2|NA
CAISDSRREPLPYF
TGTGCCATCAGTGATTCTCGGCGGGAGCCCCTTCCTTACTTC
>TRBJ1-4|TRBV6-5|NA|NA
CASSYRSNEKLFF
TGTGCCAGCAGTTACCGGTCTAATGAAAAACTGTTTTTT
>TRBJ2-7|TRBV9|TRBD2|NA
CASSDPSTSGGYEQYF
TGTGCCAGCAGCGACCCGTCGACTAGCGGGGGATACGAGCAGTACTTC
>TRBJ2-7|TRBV19|TRBD1|NA
CASSVSGTGAYEQYF
TGTGCCAGTAGTGTATCCGGGACAGGTGCCTACGAGCAGTACTTC
>TRBJ1-3|TRBV7-9|NA|NA
CASSFESSGNTIYF
TGTGCCAGCAGCTTTGAGAGCTCTGGAAACACCATATATTTT
>TRBJ2-5|TRBV27|NA|NA
CASSPGVSVQETQYF
TGTGCCAGCAGCCCTGGTGTGTCGGTCCAAGAGACCCAGTACTTC
>TRBJ2-2|TRBV5-8|TRBD1|NA
CASSLGTGGVTGELFF
TGTGCCAGCAGCTTAGGGACAGGGGGCGTCACCGGGGAGCTGTTTTTT
>TRBJ1-1|TRBV19|NA|NA
CASSTRRVQTTREAFF
TGTGCCAGTAGTACCCGCAGGGTCCAAACGACGAGAGAAGCTTTCTTT
>TRBJ1-2|TRBV7-9|NA|few
CAVPHPGHYGYTF
TGTGCCGTTCCCCATCCAGGGCACTATGGCTACACCTTC
>TRBJ2-3|TRBV19|TRBD1|NA
CASSTPRAGGVSGTDTQYF
TGTGCCAGTAGCACCCCCAGGGCAGGGGGCGTGAGTGGCACAGATACGCAGTATTTT
>TRBJ2-7|TRBV9|NA|NA
CASSVADSSTHYPSYEQYF
TGTGCCAGCAGCGTAGCTGACAGTAGTACCCATTACCCCTCCTACGAGCAGTACTTC
>TRBJ2-3|TRBV6-4|NA|NA
CASSPKTSTDTQYF
TGTGCCAGCAGCCCCAAGACTAGCACAGATACGCAGTATTTT
>TRBJ2-2|TRBV6-5|NA|NA
CASIGDAGELFF
TGTGCCAGCATTGGAGATGCCGGGGAGCTGTTTTTT
>TRBJ1-3|TRBV10-3|NA|NA
CATLIAQGSGNTIYF
TGTGCCACGTTAATCGCACAGGGCTCTGGAAACACCATATATTTT
>TRBJ2-6|TRBV18|TRBD1|NA
CASSPITDQGAGANVLTF
TGTGCCAGCTCACCGATTACCGATCAGGGGGCTGGGGCCAACGTCCTGACTTTC
>TRBJ1-2|TRBV9|NA|once
CASSPRTESPYGYTF
TGTGCCAGCAGCCCCCGGACTGAGAGTCCCTATGGCTACACCTTC
>TRBJ2-7|TRBV13|NA|NA
CASGRDISYEQYF
TGTGCCAGCGGTCGGGACATATCATACGAGCAGTACTTC
>TRBJ2-3|TRBV9|NA|NA
CASSVVRTTRDTQYF
TGTGCCAGCAGCGTAGTCAGGACCACTAGAGATACGCAGTATTTT
>TRBJ1-5|TRBV5-1|NA|NA
CASSEGTLSNQPQHF
TGCGCCAGCAGCGAAGGGACTTTGAGCAATCAGCCCCAGCATTTT
>TRBJ1-4|TRBV2|TRBD1|NA
CASSRTGTGLGKLFF
TGTGCCAGCAGTCGAACTGGGACAGGGCTTGGAAAACTGTTTTTT
>TRBJ2-2|TRBV19|TRBD2|NA
CASGGLAGGRGELFF
TGTGCCAGTGGCGGACTAGCGGGAGGCCGCGGGGAGCTGTTTTTT
>TRBJ1-2|TRBV7-2|NA|NA
CASSLLAGAPNYGYTF
TGTGCCAGCAGCTTATTGGCAGGGGCCCCTAACTATGGCTACACCTTC
>TRBJ1-5|TRBV19|NA|few
CASSMVQGQPQHF
TGTGCCAGTAGTATGGTACAGGGTCAGCCCCAGCATTTT
>TRBJ2-3|TRBV4-1|NA|once
CASSQDPGGDTQYF
TGCGCCAGCAGCCAAGATCCTGGAGGAGATACGCAGTATTTT
>TRBJ2-1|TRBV6-6|NA|NA
CASSYPELARDNEQFF
TGTGCCAGCAGTTACCCGGAGCTAGCGAGAGACAATGAGCAGTTCTTC